This T cell receptor beta chain was retrieved from a study of T cell repertoires in cytomegalovirus infection. Looking at the study overall: Both recently identified HLA-C-restricted and well-studied HLA-B-restricted CMV epitopes were used in the study. Public TCR beta signature analysis indicated the presence of both CMV infection and matching HLA type. Study-level points and caveats: Identification of carriers of CMV plus the relevant HLA was achieved through cumulative public TCR beta family frequency. Across the ex vivo response, the dominant clonotypes were HLA-C-restricted CMV-specific TCR beta clonotypes.

As for this clonotype: Its specificity is unknown.

TCRdb re-called the reads through MiXCR, storing one row per CDR3 protein. In the table there are some 920,000 distinct CDR3 sequences, around 30% of which are singletons. CDR3 length: 14 residues. V dropped 4 bases and J dropped 2 bases, with 12 bases sitting between them. Germline V gene lookup returns CDR1 SGHDT and CDR2 YYEEEE. The material sequenced was cultured CD8+ T cells from PBMCs, taken from culture after CMV antigen stimulation. The chain employs TRBV5-6 and TRBJ1-1; D uncertain. This TCR came from a human donor in good health (CMV status not recorded). Some clones in this sample may be carry-over from other donors' samples. The CDR3 sequence is CASSPERTNTEAFF. The CDR3 DNA sequence: TGTGCCAGCAGCCCTGAGAGGACCAACACTGAAGCTTTCTTT.